Following are 15 T cell receptor beta chains from one sample sequenced in a study of control samples from healthy donors and cancer patients (dated by TCRdb to 2020 to 2022). Library prep was done by the immunoSEQ multiplex PCR assay. TCRdb holds this immuneACCESS table with in-frame rearrangements only. Some clones are missing; in checked studies, unresolved V genes explain under half, and the rest has no known cause. Across this sample there are about 190,000 clones, with about 91% seen only once. The top ten constitute over 1.5% of the sample. The sequenced material came from blood. These receptors were taken from a man aged 25-45 years in good health.

This clone occurred a few times. The gene calls are TRBV6-5 and TRBJ2-1; unclear D gene. This CDR3 has 14 residues. The V end lost 6 bases, the J end lost 2 bases, and 11 bases lay between the germline ends. Per germline, CDR1 MNHEY and CDR2 SVGAGI. The CDR3 sequence: CASSNRFTYNEQFF. The CDR3 DNA sequence: TGTGCCAGCAGCAATCGCTTTACCTACAATGAGCAGTTCTTC.

This clone occurred a few times. This chain connects TRBV3-1 (or the pseudogene TRBV3-2) to TRBJ2-7; TRBD2 agrees at 16 bases. V lost 0 bases, J lost 3 bases, and 2 bases stayed unmatched. CDR1 and CDR2 (germline): LGHDT, YNNKEL (reference sequence). The CDR3 extends over 17 amino acids. The CDR3 region has the DNA TGTGCCAGCAGCCAAGAGGGACTAGCGGGGGGGCTCTACGAGCAGTACTTC. Amino acid sequence: CASSQEGLAGGLYEQYF.

The chain has TRBV27 and TRBJ1-6; D not certain. Germline lookup yields CDR1 MNHEY and CDR2 SMNVEV (reference sequence). The V end was cut by 6 bases, the J end by 7 bases, with 16 bases between. The CDR3 is 15 amino acids. The CDR3, as DNA: TGTGCCAGCAGGGCCTGGGAAAGGAACAATTCACCCCTCCACTTT. It translates to CASRAWERNNSPLHF.

DNA for the CDR3: TGTGCCAGCAGCCCCCGGCAGGCCAACAAAAACATTCAGTACTTC. Translating it yields CASSPRQANKNIQYF. The chain recombines TRBV13 with TRBJ2-4, with D hard to call. The germline CDR1 and CDR2 sequences are PRHDT and FYEKMQ (reference sequence). The ends were cut back, 5 bases at V and 3 bases at J, with 14 bases in the middle. The CDR3 runs to 15 residues.

The V and J genes are TRBV5-1 and TRBJ1-5; 8 bases match TRBD1. This CDR3 is 15 amino acids long. Germline lookup yields CDR1 SGHRS and CDR2 YFSETQ. The J segment lost 5 bases and the V segment lost 4 bases, leaving 8 bases of the junction unmatched. The CDR3: CASSPQAGGDQPQHF. The CDR3, as DNA: TGCGCCAGCAGCCCCCAGGCAGGGGGCGATCAGCCCCAGCATTTT.

The chain combines TRBV7-8 with TRBJ1-1; D is possibly TRBD1 (6 bases). Trimming removed 5 bases at V and 1 base at J, with 14 bases between. Per germline, CDR1 SGHVS and CDR2 FQNEAQ. This CDR3 comprises 15 residues. The CDR3 coding sequence is TGTGCCAGCAGCCCCTGGTCAGGGGAGAACACTGAAGCTTTCTTT. It encodes CASSPWSGENTEAFF.

J is TRBJ2-2 and V is TRBV7-9, with unresolved D. Germline V gene sequence: CDR1 SEHNR, CDR2 FQNEAQ (reference sequence). The CDR3 extends over 16 amino acids. The V and J ends lost 5 bases and 1 base respectively, with 14 bases between them. This CDR3 is CASSLRGPRNTGELFF. The CDR3 DNA reads as TGTGCCAGCAGCCTCCGTGGGCCCCGGAACACCGGGGAGCTGTTTTTT.

The V gene is TRBV5-4, the J gene TRBJ1-1; no reliable D call. The CDR3 runs 13 residues. V was cut by 5 bases and J by 1 base, with 9 bases left in between. Germline loops: CDR1 SGHNT, CDR2 YYREEE (reference sequence). The chain's CDR3 is CASSPDQNTEAFF. In DNA form, the CDR3 reads TGTGCCAGCAGTCCGGACCAGAACACTGAAGCTTTCTTT.

V usage is TRBV9 and J usage is TRBJ1-1; D gene unclear. Germline V gives CDR1 SGDLS, CDR2 YYNGEE. This CDR3 has 12 residues. V lost 3 bases, J lost 11 bases, and 14 bases lay in between. The CDR3 sequence: CASSGDRKKAFF. DNA of the CDR3: TGTGCCAGCAGCGGGGATCGGAAGAAGGCTTTCTTT.

The rearrangement uses TRBV5-1 and TRBJ1-1, with a tentative D call TRBD1 (5 bases). This CDR3 is built from 16 residues. Germline V gives CDR1 SGHRS, CDR2 YFSETQ. The V end was cut by 4 bases, the J end by 4 bases, with 20 bases between. CDR3 DNA: TGCGCCAGCAGCCTCCTGACTGGGGGTGAAGGCACTGAAGCTTTCTTT. It yields the protein CASSLLTGGEGTEAFF.

V usage is TRBV2 and J usage is TRBJ2-3; TRBD1 or TRBD2 may be the D gene (5 bases each). CDR1 is SNHLY, CDR2 FYNNEI, per germline. The CDR3 totals 14 residues. The V and J ends lost 6 bases and 0 bases respectively, with 10 bases between them. The chain's CDR3 is CASSRDGSTDTQYF. For the CDR3, the DNA is TGTGCCAGCAGCCGGGACGGAAGCACAGATACGCAGTATTTT.

The chain couples TRBV19 to TRBJ2-7, with TRBD2 matching over 12 bases. With 9 bases clipped from V and 0 bases from J, the junction kept 12 bases outside the gene matches. CDR3 length: 17 amino acids. Germline V lookup: CDR1 LNHDA, CDR2 SQIVND (reference sequence). CDR3 DNA sequence: TGTGCCAGGGGCGTTAGACTAGCGGGGGAAAGCTCCTACGAGCAGTACTTC. Residues: CARGVRLAGESSYEQYF.

J is TRBJ1-1 and V is TRBV5-1; 10 nucleotides align to TRBD1. V lost 0 bases to trimming and J lost 0 bases; unmatched junction nucleotides: 2. Germline values: CDR1 SGHRS, CDR2 YFSETQ. The length of the CDR3 is 16 residues. CDR3 sequence: CASSLADRGLNTEAFF. In DNA, the CDR3 is TGCGCCAGCAGCTTGGCGGACAGGGGGTTGAACACTGAAGCTTTCTTT.

The gene calls are TRBV5-8 and TRBJ1-5, with D hard to call. Trimming removed 4 bases from V and 4 bases from J, with 3 bases in between. The germline CDR1 and CDR2 sequences are SGHTS and YDEGEE. CDR3 length: 11 amino acids. The CDR3 DNA reads TGTGCCAGCAGCCCAAATCAGCCCCAGCATTTT. Translation: CASSPNQPQHF.

Only one count was recorded for this clone. The rearrangement links TRBV6-5 to TRBJ1-2; D is undetermined. Trimming removed 5 bases from V and 0 bases from J, with 7 bases in between. The CDR3 loop spans 13 amino acids. Germline values: CDR1 MNHEY, CDR2 SVGAGI. CDR3 residues: CASSKESNYGYTF. In DNA form, the CDR3 reads TGTGCCAGCAGTAAGGAATCTAACTATGGCTACACCTTC.